The clone carrying this TCR beta chain was seen repeatedly, ten times or more. Its matching antigen is unknown. The sample belongs to a study of human T cells and chemical hapten exposure. General observations from the study: Once DPC sensitization occurred, TCRs above 1 in 1000 frequency showed no change.

The V gene lost 4 bases and the J gene lost 3 bases, with 12 bases spanning the gap. There are 14 residues in the CDR3. Within the library, unique molecular identifiers were attached to each individual cDNA molecule. Per the study methods: Samples had a median of about 96,000 TCRs, ranging about 20,000 to 690,600. TCRdb recomputed calls from the reads with MiXCR, one row per CDR3 protein. The V and J calls, along with clone size, are taken from TCRdb and not from the paper's own processing. The sample has about 120,000 distinct CDR3 sequences, 8% to 9.5% seen once. Extraction of total RNA was performed on unfractionated whole blood.

The clonotype originates from a human donor in good health. Some clones in this sample may be carry-over from other donors' samples. The specimen was whole blood. The rearrangement links TRBV12-3 or TRBV12-4 to TRBJ1-1; D unclear. The CDR3 sequence is CASSSAGGHTEAFF. DNA of the CDR3: TGTGCCAGCAGTTCCGCAGGCGGGCACACTGAAGCTTTCTTT.